One and the same sample provided the 10 T cell receptor beta chains below, sequenced in a study of blood T cell repertoires in COVID-19. Method: immunoSEQ multiplex PCR; TCRdb's copy keeps in-frame clones and lacks some. The table lists more than 300,000 clones, under 95% of them singletons, with about 3.5% in the top ten. Sequencing input: peripheral blood. These receptor sequences come from a woman aged 18-29 years who had recovered from COVID-19.

This clone was counted between two and nine times. The J gene is TRBJ1-4, the V gene TRBV7-9; D gene ambiguous. The ends were cut back, 5 bases at V and 8 bases at J, with 18 bases in the middle. Germline assignment: CDR1 SEHNR and CDR2 FQNEAQ (reference sequence). The length of the CDR3 is 15 residues. The CDR3 DNA sequence: TGTGCCAGCAGCCTCAGGAGGCTTGCGGACGAAAAACTGTTTTTT. This gives the protein CASSLRRLADEKLFF.

A few counts support this clone. Other DNA sequences in the sample encode the same CDR3. J is TRBJ2-3 and V is TRBV5-6, with 14 bases fitting TRBD2. Per germline, CDR1 SGHDT and CDR2 YYEEEE. The V and J ends lost 3 bases and 4 bases, in that order; junction bases with no gene match: 4. The CDR3 runs to 16 residues. DNA for the CDR3: TGTGCCAGCAGCTGGGGACTAGCGGGAGAGGCAGATACGCAGTATTTT. Amino acid sequence: CASSWGLAGEADTQYF.

The chain couples TRBV14 to TRBJ2-6; tentative D call: TRBD2 (5 bases). V was trimmed by 1 base and J by 0 bases, leaving 7 bases between them. Germline V gives CDR1 SGHDN, CDR2 FVKESK. The length of the CDR3 is 16 residues. CDR3 coding DNA: TGTGCCAGCAGCCAAGCGGGGATCTCTGGGGCCAACGTCCTGACTTTC. Translating it yields CASSQAGISGANVLTF.

The chain uses TRBV5-8 and TRBJ2-3; 9 nucleotides line up with TRBD2. Germline loops: CDR1 SGHTS, CDR2 YDEGEE. There are 16 residues in the CDR3. The ends lost 4 bases at V and 2 bases at J; junction bases unmatched: 8. In DNA form, the CDR3 reads TGTGCCAGCAGCCATACCCTAGCGGGGAACACAGATACGCAGTATTTT. Its translation is CASSHTLAGNTDTQYF.

With regard to this clone: Additional DNA sequences in this sample encode the identical CDR3. The chain carries TRBV9 and TRBJ2-3, with D tentatively TRBD2 (6 bases). The CDR3 has 13 amino acids. Looked up from germline, CDR1 is SGDLS and CDR2 is YYNGEE. Trimming stripped 0 bases from V and 6 bases from J, with 8 bases between. The CDR3 region is CASSVGAGDTQYF. In DNA form, the CDR3 reads TGTGCCAGCAGCGTAGGCGCGGGGGATACGCAGTATTTT. The full variable domain, its missing parts supplied by reference TRBV9 and TRBJ2-3, is DSGVTQTPKHLITATGQRVTLRCSPRSGDLSVYWYQQSLDQGLQFLIQYYNGEERAKGNILERFSAQQFPDLHSELNLSSLELGDSALYFCASSVGAGDTQYFGPGTRLTVL.

The chain uses TRBV7-2 and TRBJ1-4; TRBD1 aligns across 12 bases. CDR3 length: 15 residues. Trimming took 8 bases from V and 4 from J; bases not matched to a gene: 5. Per the germline V gene, CDR1 is SGHTA and CDR2 is FQGNSA. The CDR3 coding sequence is TGTGCCAGCTCGGGGACAGGGGGCGGTAATGAAAAACTGTTTTTT. Its translation: CASSGTGGGNEKLFF.

The chain has TRBV9 and TRBJ1-6; TRBD1 matches at 11 bases. Unmatched junction bases numbered 6, after V lost 3 bases and J lost 7 bases. The CDR3 extends over 16 amino acids. CDR1 is SGDLS, CDR2 YYNGEE, per germline. CDR3 bases: TGTGCCAGCAGCGCAGGACAGGGGGCTATGAATTCACCCCTCCACTTT. It translates to CASSAGQGAMNSPLHF.

Only one count was recorded for this clone. The chain joins TRBV7-9 to TRBJ2-1, with D tentatively TRBD1 (6 bases). This CDR3 has 12 residues. Germline loops: CDR1 SEHNR, CDR2 FQNEAQ (reference sequence). The V end lost 4 bases, the J end lost 15 bases, and 16 bases lay between the germline ends. CDR3: CASSSGQMDGFF. The CDR3 region has the DNA TGTGCCAGCAGCTCGGGACAAATGGATGGGTTCTTC. The variable domain in full, with the rest retrieved from reference TRBV7-9 and TRBJ2-1, is DTGVSQNPRHKITKRGQNVTFRCDPISEHNRLYWYRQTLGQGPEFLTYFQNEAQLEKSRLLSDRFSAERPKGSFSTLEIQRTEQGDSAMYLCASSSGQMDGFFGPGTRLTVL.

This clone was observed a few times. The chain has TRBV3-1 (or the pseudogene TRBV3-2) and TRBJ2-1; 10 bases line up with TRBD2. The germline CDR1 and CDR2 sequences are LGHDT and YNNKEL (reference sequence). The CDR3 length is 15 residues. The V and J ends lost 5 bases and 3 bases, in that order; junction bases with no gene match: 4. The CDR3 bases are TGTGCCAGCAGCTCGGGACTAGCGAACTACAATGAGCAGTTCTTC. It encodes CASSSGLANYNEQFF.

This rearrangement joins TRBV5-3 to TRBJ1-6; D is perhaps TRBD1 (6 bases). TRBV5-3 is placed among ORFs of uncertain function. Trimming left V 0 bases short and J 8 bases short, with 12 bases between. The CDR3 consists of 15 residues. The CDR3 spells CARSLVRGSDSPLHF. The CDR3 DNA sequence: TGTGCCAGAAGCTTGGTCAGGGGTTCGGATTCACCCCTCCACTTT.